The 23 T cell receptor beta chains below come from one sample, sequenced in a study of cytomegalovirus exposure and HLA in healthy donors. The PCR was carried out with 60 Vbeta primers and 13 Jbeta primers. The repertoire was sequenced with immunoSEQ multiplex PCR; TCRdb's copy has only in-frame clones and lacks some. This sample yields about 190,000 clones, of which roughly 81% are seen a single time; less than 2.5% belongs to the top ten. Material for sequencing was PBMCs. These receptors were obtained from a woman under 40 in good health and CMV-seropositive.

The genes are TRBV19 and TRBJ2-7, with TRBD2 matching over 10 bases. Trimming cost V 7 bases and J 0 bases; bases outside gene matches: 3. The CDR3 length is 14 residues. Per the germline V gene, CDR1 is LNHDA and CDR2 is SQIVND (reference sequence). In DNA form, the CDR3 reads TGTGCCAGTAAGACTAGCGGGTCCTCCTACGAGCAGTACTTC. This codes for CASKTSGSSYEQYF.

This clone appeared once. The CDR3 here is CASSALAGTTDTQYF. The CDR3 DNA reads as TGTGCCAGCAGTGCACTAGCGGGGACCACAGATACGCAGTATTTT. The chain employs TRBV28 and TRBJ2-3; 10 bases are a match to TRBD2. The CDR3 has 15 residues. Germline assignment: CDR1 MDHEN and CDR2 SYDVKM. Trimming cost V 5 bases and J 2 bases; bases outside gene matches: 4. Using reference TRBV28 and TRBJ2-3 for the parts outside the CDR3, the full variable domain is DVKVTQSSRYLVKRTGEKVFLECVQDMDHENMFWYRQDPGLGLRLIYFSYDVKMKEKGDIPEGYSVSREKKERFSLILESASTNQTSMYLCASSALAGTTDTQYFGPGTRLTVL.

The V gene is TRBV6-1, the J gene TRBJ1-5, with 10 nucleotides matching TRBD1. This CDR3 is 15 amino acids long. Germline CDR1 is MNHNS and CDR2 is SASEGT. The V and J ends lost 6 bases and 7 bases, in that order; junction bases with no gene match: 9. The CDR3 nucleotides are TGTGCCAGCAGCGCCGGGACAGGGGAGAGCCAGCCCCAGCATTTT. Translation: CASSAGTGESQPQHF.

This clone came up once. The gene calls are TRBV2 and TRBJ2-5; D gene uncertain. Germline V CDR1 and CDR2: SNHLY, FYNNEI. This CDR3 region has 11 residues. V lost 3 bases and J lost 10, with 9 bases in between. This chain's CDR3 is CASSDFINQYF. In DNA, the CDR3 is TGTGCCAGCAGTGACTTTATAAACCAGTACTTC.

There are a few counts of this clone. The chain combines TRBV10-3 with TRBJ1-6; tentative D call: TRBD1 (6 bases). Trimming cost V 2 bases and J 6 bases, with 14 bases left between them. CDR1 is ENHRY and CDR2 is SYGVKD in the germline V gene. This CDR3 comprises 16 residues. The CDR3 nucleotides read TGTGCCATCAGTGAGCACCGGCAGGGGAGTAATTCACCCCTCCACTTT. Protein product: CAISEHRQGSNSPLHF.

V usage is TRBV5-1 and J usage is TRBJ2-5; 7 nucleotides align to TRBD1. Trimming took 0 bases from V and 0 from J; bases not matched to a gene: 5. Germline CDR1 reads SGHRS; CDR2 reads YFSETQ. The CDR3 has 16 amino acids. CDR3 protein: CASSLERTGDQETQYF. The CDR3 DNA sequence: TGCGCCAGCAGCTTGGAGCGGACAGGAGACCAAGAGACCCAGTACTTC. Using reference TRBV5-1 and TRBJ2-5 for the parts outside the CDR3, the full variable domain is KAGVTQTPRYLIKTRGQQVTLSCSPISGHRSVSWYQQTPGQGLQFLFEYFSETQRNKGNFPGRFSGRQFSNSRSEMNVSTLELGDSALYLCASSLERTGDQETQYFGPGTRLLVL.

This chain joins TRBV15 and TRBJ1-6, with 11 bases that match TRBD1. This CDR3 is 16 amino acids long. J lost 9 bases, V lost 4 bases, and 8 bases had no gene match. Germline V gene data show CDR1 as LNHNV and CDR2 as YYDKDF (reference sequence). CDR3 sequence reads: CATSTKGQGASSPLHF. DNA of the CDR3: TGTGCCACCAGCACCAAAGGACAGGGGGCAAGTTCACCCCTCCACTTT.

V usage is TRBV30 and J usage is TRBJ2-1; 9 positions agree with TRBD2. Trimming cost V 5 bases and J 4 bases; bases outside gene matches: 15. Germline V CDR1 and CDR2: GTSNPN, SVGIG (reference sequence). There are 17 residues in the CDR3. CDR3 sequence: CAWGSSAGGPGYNEQFF. CDR3 coding DNA: TGTGCCTGGGGGTCCTCGGCGGGGGGGCCGGGTTACAATGAGCAGTTCTTC.

Concerning this clone itself: Within the sample, other DNA sequences also encode this same CDR3. The genes are TRBV5-1 and TRBJ2-1; possibly TRBD2 for D (5 bases). The CDR3 extends over 14 amino acids. Germline V CDR1 and CDR2: SGHRS, YFSETQ. The V end was cut by 4 bases, the J end by 0 bases, with 8 bases between. Here the CDR3 reads CASSGGGSYNEQFF. The CDR3, as DNA: TGCGCCAGCAGCGGCGGAGGCTCCTACAATGAGCAGTTCTTC. The entire variable domain, with the rest obtained from reference TRBV5-1 and TRBJ2-1, is as follows: KAGVTQTPRYLIKTRGQQVTLSCSPISGHRSVSWYQQTPGQGLQFLFEYFSETQRNKGNFPGRFSGRQFSNSRSEMNVSTLELGDSALYLCASSGGGSYNEQFFGPGTRLTVL.

This clone was seen more than once but under ten times. The V and J genes are TRBV4-1 and TRBJ1-1; TRBD1 matches at 8 bases. The CDR3 consists of 15 residues. J gave up 4 bases and V 5 bases, and 9 bases lay outside the gene matches. CDR1 and CDR2 from the germline V gene are MGHRA and YSYEKL. The CDR3 DNA reads as TGCGCCAGCAGCAACGGACAGGGAATGGGCACTGAAGCTTTCTTT. As protein: CASSNGQGMGTEAFF.

The V gene is TRBV5-1, the J gene TRBJ2-1, with 7 positions matching TRBD2. This CDR3 contains 17 residues. J lost 9 bases, V lost 0 bases, and 15 bases had no gene match. Germline values: CDR1 SGHRS, CDR2 YFSETQ. The CDR3 region is CASSLAPGVVGGGEQFF. CDR3 in DNA: TGCGCCAGCAGCTTGGCCCCCGGGGTCGTTGGGGGGGGTGAGCAGTTCTTC.

The gene calls are TRBV6-5 and TRBJ1-4; 8 positions agree with TRBD1. The germline V gene has CDR1 MNHEY and CDR2 SVGAGI. The V and J ends lost 8 bases and 8 bases, in that order; junction bases with no gene match: 10. This CDR3 has 14 residues. CDR3 region: CASAGTGAVEKLFF. CDR3 DNA sequence: TGTGCCAGCGCGGGGACAGGCGCTGTAGAAAAACTGTTTTTT.

The chain carries TRBV28 and TRBJ2-1, with TRBD1 matching 10 bases. With 10 bases clipped from V and 7 bases from J, the junction kept 7 bases outside the gene matches. This CDR3 is built from 13 residues. Germline V lookup: CDR1 MDHEN, CDR2 SYDVKM. Written as DNA, the CDR3 is TGTGCCACCCGACAGGGGGCGTATAATGAGCAGTTCTTC. It is translated as CATRQGAYNEQFF.

The chain joins TRBV18 to TRBJ1-1; possible D gene TRBD1, 6 bases. V lost 2 bases and J 4 bases, leaving 11 bases between the germline ends. From germline, CDR1 is KGHSH and CDR2 LQKENI. This CDR3 comprises 14 residues. CDR3 in DNA: TGTGCCAGCTCACCAAGTTTGGGGGCCACTGAAGCTTTCTTT. Translated: CASSPSLGATEAFF.

The chain links TRBV18 to TRBJ1-5, with D possibly being TRBD1 (6 bases). Trimming removed 0 bases from V and 4 bases from J, with 16 bases in between. Germline V gene sequence: CDR1 KGHSH, CDR2 LQKENI. The CDR3 runs to 17 residues. The CDR3 bases are TGTGCCAGCTCACCACCGCTTATCCGGGACAAAAATCAGCCCCAGCATTTT. It is translated as CASSPPLIRDKNQPQHF.

The CDR3 loop is CASSQVIGQVYGYTF. CDR3 in DNA: TGCGCCAGCAGCCAAGTAATCGGACAGGTCTATGGCTACACCTTC. The chain has TRBV4-3 and TRBJ1-2; TRBD1 matches 7 bases. CDR3 length equals 15 residues. V was pared by 1 base and J by 4 bases, with 6 bases of the junction left unmatched. CDR1 and CDR2 (germline): LGHNA, YSLEER.

The chain recombines TRBV6-4 with TRBJ1-5; the match to TRBD1 covers 7 bases. This CDR3 is built from 14 residues. Unmatched junction bases numbered 2, after V lost 6 bases and J lost 0 bases. The germline CDR1 and CDR2 sequences are MRHNA and SNTAGT. The CDR3 loop is CASSGDSSNQPQHF. For the CDR3, the DNA is TGTGCCAGCAGCGGGGACAGTAGCAATCAGCCCCAGCATTTT.

J is TRBJ2-7 and V is TRBV28; no clear D. The CDR3 contains 11 residues. Deletions cut 8 bases from V and 6 bases from J, with 11 bases between. Germline values: CDR1 MDHEN, CDR2 SYDVKM. The CDR3 here is CASEVNTEQYF. CDR3 nucleotides: TGTGCCAGCGAGGTTAATACCGAGCAGTACTTC.

The rearrangement joins TRBV6-1 to TRBJ2-7; tentative D call: TRBD1 (5 bases). Germline V gene lookup returns CDR1 MNHNS and CDR2 SASEGT. V lost 5 bases and J 4 bases, leaving 6 bases between the germline ends. The CDR3 is 11 residues long. The CDR3 nucleotides read TGTGCCAGCAGTCGACAGTACGAGCAGTACTTC. Translation: CASSRQYEQYF.

This clone appeared a single time. The CDR3 sequence: CASSPRGRGNTIYF. The CDR3 DNA reads as TGTGCCAGTAGTCCGCGGGGGAGAGGAAACACCATATATTTT. This rearrangement joins TRBV19 to TRBJ1-3; tentative D call: TRBD1 (5 bases). Germline CDR1 reads LNHDA; CDR2 reads SQIVND (reference sequence). The ends were cut back, 5 bases at V and 4 bases at J, with 12 bases in the middle. The CDR3 is 14 residues long. Together with reference TRBV19 and TRBJ1-3, the CDR3 gives the full variable domain: DGGITQSPKYLFRKEGQNVTLSCEQNLNHDAMYWYRQDPGQGLRLIYYSQIVNDFQKGDIAEGYSVSREKKESFPLTVTSAQKNPTAFYLCASSPRGRGNTIYFGEGSWLTVV.

The chain recombines TRBV6-5 with TRBJ1-2, with D possibly matching TRBD1 (6 bases). Between the trimmed V and J ends, which lost 3 bases and 7 bases, there was a span of 21 bases. CDR1 is MNHEY and CDR2 is SVGAGI in the germline V gene. This CDR3 comprises 16 residues. CDR3 loop: CASSYDRRTGGSGYTF. In DNA, the CDR3 is TGTGCCAGCAGTTATGACAGGCGCACGGGGGGCAGTGGCTACACCTTC.

For this clone: The junction differs from germline at one of its ends, possibly a read error. The chain uses TRBV28 and TRBJ2-6; D might be TRBD1 (5 bases). Germline V gene sequence: CDR1 MDHEN, CDR2 SYDVKM. CDR3 length equals 18 residues. DNA for the CDR3: TGTGCCAGCGCTACGCGGACGGTGTACGGCTCTGGGGCCAACGTCCTGATTTTC. Encoded protein: CASATRTVYGSGANVLIF. Using reference TRBV28 and TRBJ2-6 for the parts outside the CDR3, the full variable domain is DVKVTQSSRYLVKRTGEKVFLECVQDMDHENMFWYRQDPGLGLRLIYFSYDVKMKEKGDIPEGYSVSREKKERFSLILESASTNQTSMYLCASATRTVYGSGANVLIFGAGSRLTVL.

The chain recombines TRBV29-1 with TRBJ1-1; the D is unclear. V lost 0 bases, J lost 1 base, and 9 bases lay in between. CDR1 is SQVTM, CDR2 ANQGSEA, per germline. The CDR3 is 14 amino acids. The CDR3 sequence is CSVEDHRGNTEAFF. The CDR3 DNA sequence: TGCAGCGTTGAAGATCACCGCGGGAACACTGAAGCTTTCTTT.